The 10 T cell receptor beta chains in this list originate from one sample, sequenced in a study of T cells in Graves' hyperthyroidism and ophthalmopathy. Authors of the study amplified TCR beta CDR3 regions from RNA transcripts. Primed by the HTBI set, a first-round RT-PCR was run on the TCR CDR3. TCRdb ran MiXCR on the multiplex PCR reads and lists one entry per CDR3 protein. In the table there are around 350,000 distinct CDR3 sequences, about a fifth of which are singletons. Sequenced: blood. These receptors were taken from a woman younger than 30 with Graves' hyperthyroidism.

Ten or more counts support this clonotype. V and J are TRBV20-1 and TRBJ1-1; D gene ambiguous. Trimming removed 0 bases from V and 1 base from J, with 9 bases in between. In germline, CDR1 is DFQATT, CDR2 SNEGSKA (reference sequence). This CDR3 spans 14 amino acids. CDR3 residues: CSARERGGNTEAFF. CDR3 sequence (DNA): TGCAGTGCTAGAGAGCGCGGAGGGAACACTGAAGCTTTCTTT.

This clonotype was seen at least ten times. The rearrangement links TRBV12-3 or TRBV12-4 to TRBJ1-2; no definite D call. V lost 5 bases and J 6 bases, leaving 10 bases between the germline ends. CDR3 length: 12 amino acids. The CDR3 sequence is CASSRGPDGYTF. DNA of the CDR3: TGTGCCAGCAGTCGAGGCCCGGATGGCTACACCTTC.

This rearrangement joins TRBV2 to TRBJ1-3; 7 positions match TRBD1. After removal of 6 bases from V and 1 base from J, the junction contained 12 bases not matched to a gene. The germline gives CDR1 SNHLY, CDR2 FYNNEI. The CDR3 length is 17 residues. The CDR3 region is CASRGIRQGGSGNTIYF. The CDR3 DNA follows: TGTGCCAGCAGGGGGATTAGGCAGGGGGGATCTGGAAACACCATATATTTT.

This clonotype has at least ten counts. The V and J genes are TRBV12-3 or TRBV12-4 and TRBJ2-5, with a tentative D call TRBD2 (6 bases). Trimming stripped 4 bases from V and 1 base from J, with 10 bases between. The CDR3 loop spans 14 amino acids. This CDR3 reads CASSSRGTQETQYF. The CDR3, as DNA: TGTGCCAGCAGTTCCCGGGGGACCCAAGAGACCCAGTACTTC.

This clonotype was seen repeatedly, ten times or more. J is TRBJ2-6 and V is TRBV6-1; D is undetermined. This CDR3 has 16 residues. The V gene lost 4 bases and the J gene lost 1 base, with 11 bases spanning the gap. Looked up from germline, CDR1 is MNHNS and CDR2 is SASEGT. CDR3 loop: CASSVDVGSGANVLTF. CDR3 sequence (DNA): TGTGCCAGCAGTGTCGATGTGGGGTCTGGGGCCAACGTCCTGACTTTC.

This clonotype was counted many times. The chain employs TRBV12-3 or TRBV12-4 and TRBJ1-3; no reliable D call. V was cut by 5 bases and J by 0 bases, with 17 bases left in between. CDR3 length equals 17 residues. CDR3 sequence reads: CASSPLRRISSGNTIYF. The DNA for the CDR3 is TGTGCCAGCAGTCCACTCCGTAGGATCTCCTCTGGAAACACCATATATTTT.

This clonotype was found a few times. The chain links TRBV18 to TRBJ1-5; D is unclear. The CDR3 has 14 residues. The V gene's germline CDR1 is KGHSH and CDR2 LQKENI. V dropped 3 bases and J dropped 9 bases, with 15 bases sitting between them. The CDR3 loop reads CASSPPQVFWPQHF. The DNA for the CDR3 is TGTGCCAGCTCACCGCCCCAAGTGTTTTGGCCCCAGCATTTT.

This clonotype has at least ten counts. The rearrangement links TRBV7-2 to TRBJ1-5, with no clear D. V was clipped by 1 base and J by 3 bases, with 13 bases between them. CDR3 length: 16 residues. Germline CDR1 is SGHTA and CDR2 is FQGNSA. The CDR3 DNA is TGTGCCAGCAGCTTAGTAGCGGGGTTTTTCAATCAGCCCCAGCATTTT. This encodes CASSLVAGFFNQPQHF.

V and J are TRBV11-1 and TRBJ2-3; D possibly corresponds to TRBD2 (6 bases). With 1 base removed from V and 7 bases from J, the gap between germline ends came to 15 bases. CDR1 is SGHAT, CDR2 FQDESV, per germline (reference sequence). The CDR3 runs 15 residues. CDR3 nucleotide sequence: TGTGCCAGCAGCTTAGAATGGGGAGGCGCATATACGCAGTATTTT. Residues: CASSLEWGGAYTQYF.

In this sample, this clonotype turned up many times. The chain carries TRBV6-1 and TRBJ1-1, with 8 bases lining up with TRBD1. Per germline, CDR1 MNHNS and CDR2 SASEGT. This CDR3 region has 12 residues. The V and J ends lost 6 bases and 7 bases, in that order; junction bases with no gene match: 4. This CDR3 is CASRDRVGEAFF. In nucleotides, the CDR3 is TGTGCCAGCAGGGACAGGGTTGGTGAAGCTTTCTTT.